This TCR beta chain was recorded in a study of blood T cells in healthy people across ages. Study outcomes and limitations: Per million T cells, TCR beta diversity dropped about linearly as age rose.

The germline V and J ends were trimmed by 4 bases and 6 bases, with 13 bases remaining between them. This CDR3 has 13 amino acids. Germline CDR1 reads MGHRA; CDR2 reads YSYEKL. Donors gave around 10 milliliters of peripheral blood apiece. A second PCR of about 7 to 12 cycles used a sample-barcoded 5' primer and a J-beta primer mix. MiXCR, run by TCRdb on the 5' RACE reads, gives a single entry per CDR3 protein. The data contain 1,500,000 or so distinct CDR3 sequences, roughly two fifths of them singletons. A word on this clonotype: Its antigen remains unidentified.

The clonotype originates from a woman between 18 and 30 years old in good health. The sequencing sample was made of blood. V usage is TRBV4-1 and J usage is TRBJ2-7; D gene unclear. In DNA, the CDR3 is TGCGCCAGCAGCCCCTTGGGGATTGTCGAGCAGTACTTC. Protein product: CASSPLGIVEQYF.